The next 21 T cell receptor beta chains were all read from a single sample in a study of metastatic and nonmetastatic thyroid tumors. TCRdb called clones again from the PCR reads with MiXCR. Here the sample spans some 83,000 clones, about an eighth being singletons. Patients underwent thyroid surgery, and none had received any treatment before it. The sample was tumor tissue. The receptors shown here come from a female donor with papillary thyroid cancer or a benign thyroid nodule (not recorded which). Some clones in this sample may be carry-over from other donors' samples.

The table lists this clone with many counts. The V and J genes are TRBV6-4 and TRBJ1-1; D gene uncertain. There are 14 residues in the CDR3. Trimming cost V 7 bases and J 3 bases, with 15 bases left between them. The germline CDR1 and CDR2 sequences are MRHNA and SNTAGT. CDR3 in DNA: TGTGCCAGCACCCCCCAGGTAGGAGACACTGAAGCTTTCTTT. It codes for CASTPQVGDTEAFF.

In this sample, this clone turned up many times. CDR3 DNA sequence: TGTGCCAGTAGTGAACCGACAGAGAACACTGAAGCTTTCTTT. Protein: CASSEPTENTEAFF. V and J are TRBV19 and TRBJ1-1; maybe TRBD1 (5 bases). Trimming left V 5 bases short and J 1 base short, with 11 bases between. CDR1 and CDR2 from the germline V gene are LNHDA and SQIVND (reference sequence). CDR3 size: 14 residues.

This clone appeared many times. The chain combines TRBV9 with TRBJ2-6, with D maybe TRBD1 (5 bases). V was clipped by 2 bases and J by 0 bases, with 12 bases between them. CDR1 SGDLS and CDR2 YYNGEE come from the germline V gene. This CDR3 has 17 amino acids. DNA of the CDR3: TGTGCCAGCAGCGTGACAGCGACCAGCTCTGGGGCCAACGTCCTGACTTTC. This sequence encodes CASSVTATSSGANVLTF.

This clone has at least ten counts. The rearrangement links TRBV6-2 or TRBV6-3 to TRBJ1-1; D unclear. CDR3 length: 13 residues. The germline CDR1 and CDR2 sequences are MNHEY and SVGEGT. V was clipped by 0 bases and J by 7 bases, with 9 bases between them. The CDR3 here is CASSYSLQIEAFF. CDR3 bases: TGTGCCAGCAGTTACTCCCTACAGATTGAAGCTTTCTTT.

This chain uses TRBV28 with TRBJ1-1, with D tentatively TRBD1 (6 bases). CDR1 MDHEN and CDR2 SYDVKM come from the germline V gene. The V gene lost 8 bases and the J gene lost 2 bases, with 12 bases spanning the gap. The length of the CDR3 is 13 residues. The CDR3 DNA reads TGTGCCAGCCGAACAGGGAGCAACACTGAAGCTTTCTTT. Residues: CASRTGSNTEAFF.

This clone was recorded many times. CDR3 residues: CSARVLGTSDINEQFF. CDR3 sequence (DNA): TGCAGTGCTAGAGTCCTCGGGACTAGCGACATCAATGAGCAGTTCTTC. The gene calls are TRBV20-1 and TRBJ2-1; 10 positions agree with TRBD2. Germline V gives CDR1 DFQATT, CDR2 SNEGSKA (reference sequence). Trimming removed 1 base from V and 6 bases from J; junction bases left unmatched: 9. The CDR3 is 16 residues long.

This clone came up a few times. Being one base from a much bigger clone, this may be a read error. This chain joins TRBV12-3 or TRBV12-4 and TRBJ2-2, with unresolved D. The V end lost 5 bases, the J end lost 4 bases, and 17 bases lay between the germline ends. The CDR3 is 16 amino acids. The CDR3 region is CASSKIGRIGTGELFF. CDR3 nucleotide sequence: TGTGCCAGCAGTAAAATAGGACGGATCGGCACCGGGGAGCTGTTTTTT.

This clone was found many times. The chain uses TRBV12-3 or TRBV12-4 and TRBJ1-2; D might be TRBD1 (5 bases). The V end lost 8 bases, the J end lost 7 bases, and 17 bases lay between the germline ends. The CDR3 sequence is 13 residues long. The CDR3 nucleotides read TGTGCCAGCGCATCCACGGGACTTTTTGGCTACACCTTC. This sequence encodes CASASTGLFGYTF.

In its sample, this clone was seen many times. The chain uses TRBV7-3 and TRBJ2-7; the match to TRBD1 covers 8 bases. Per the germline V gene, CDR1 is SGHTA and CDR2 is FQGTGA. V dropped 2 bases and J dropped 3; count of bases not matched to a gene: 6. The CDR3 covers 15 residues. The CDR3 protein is CASSLGAGGVYEQYF. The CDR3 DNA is TGTGCCAGCAGCTTAGGGGCAGGGGGCGTCTACGAGCAGTACTTC.

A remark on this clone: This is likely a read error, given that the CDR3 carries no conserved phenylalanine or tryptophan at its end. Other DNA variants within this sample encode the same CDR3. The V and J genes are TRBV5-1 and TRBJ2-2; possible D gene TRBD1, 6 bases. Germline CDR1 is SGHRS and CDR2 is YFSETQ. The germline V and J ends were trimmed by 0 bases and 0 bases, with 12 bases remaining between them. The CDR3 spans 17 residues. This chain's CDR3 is CASSLGNRESNTGELFL. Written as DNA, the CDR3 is TGCGCCAGCAGCTTGGGAAACAGGGAGTCGAACACCGGGGAGCTGTTTCTT.

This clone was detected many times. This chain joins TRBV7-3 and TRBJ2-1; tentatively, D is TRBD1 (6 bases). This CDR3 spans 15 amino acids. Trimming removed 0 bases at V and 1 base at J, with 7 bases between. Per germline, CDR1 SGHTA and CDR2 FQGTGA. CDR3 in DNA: TGTGCCAGCAGCTTAACTCAGGGGTCCTACAATGAGCAGTTCTTC. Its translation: CASSLTQGSYNEQFF.

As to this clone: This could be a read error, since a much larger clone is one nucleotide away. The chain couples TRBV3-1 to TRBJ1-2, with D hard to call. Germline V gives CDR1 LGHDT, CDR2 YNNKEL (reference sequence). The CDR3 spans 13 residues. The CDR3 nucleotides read TGTGCCAGCAGCCTACCGGTACAGTATGGCCACACCTTC. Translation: CASSLPVQYGHTF.

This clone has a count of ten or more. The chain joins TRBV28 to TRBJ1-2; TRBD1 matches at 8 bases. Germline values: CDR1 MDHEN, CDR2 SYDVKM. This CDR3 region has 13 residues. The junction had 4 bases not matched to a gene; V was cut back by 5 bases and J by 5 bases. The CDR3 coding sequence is TGTGCCAGCAGTCCCCGACAGGGGTATGGCTACACCTTC. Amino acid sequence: CASSPRQGYGYTF.

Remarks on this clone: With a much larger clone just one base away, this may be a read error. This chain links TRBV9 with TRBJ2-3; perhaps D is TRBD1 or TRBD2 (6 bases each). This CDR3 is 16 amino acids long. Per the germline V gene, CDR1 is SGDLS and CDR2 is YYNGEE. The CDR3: CSSSVGGRTPTDTQYF. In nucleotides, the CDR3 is TGTTCCAGCAGCGTTGGGGGGCGCACCCCCACAGATACGCAGTATTTT.

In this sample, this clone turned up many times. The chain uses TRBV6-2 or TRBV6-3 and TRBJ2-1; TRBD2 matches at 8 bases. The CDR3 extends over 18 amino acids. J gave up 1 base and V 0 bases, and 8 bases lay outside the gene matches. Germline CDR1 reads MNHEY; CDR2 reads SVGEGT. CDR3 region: CASSYSATGLGSYNEQFF. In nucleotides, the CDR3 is TGTGCCAGCAGTTACTCGGCGACGGGACTAGGATCCTACAATGAGCAGTTCTTC.

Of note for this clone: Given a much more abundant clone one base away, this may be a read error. CDR3 nucleotide sequence: TGTGCCGGAGTGGGGCAAGGGGGCGCGGACACCATATATTTT. It specifies CAGVGQGGADTIYF. V and J are TRBV7-9 and TRBJ1-3, with 7 positions matching TRBD1. The CDR3 is 14 amino acids. V was clipped by 11 bases and J by 8 bases; unmatched bases: 15. Germline CDR1 SEHNR, CDR2 FQNEAQ (reference sequence).

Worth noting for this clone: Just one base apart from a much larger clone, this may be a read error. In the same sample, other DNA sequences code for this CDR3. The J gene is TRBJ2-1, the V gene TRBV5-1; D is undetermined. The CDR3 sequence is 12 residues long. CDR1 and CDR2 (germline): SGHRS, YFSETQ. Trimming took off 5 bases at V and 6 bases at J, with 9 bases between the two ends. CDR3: CASSPGPNEQFF. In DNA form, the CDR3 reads TGCGCCAGCAGTCCAGGTCCCAATGAGCAGTTCTTC.

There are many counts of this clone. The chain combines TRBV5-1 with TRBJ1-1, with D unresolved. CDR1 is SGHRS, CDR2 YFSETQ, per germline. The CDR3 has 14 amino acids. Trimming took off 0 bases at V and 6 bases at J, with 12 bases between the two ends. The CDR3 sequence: CASSLAAGGAEAFF. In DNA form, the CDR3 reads TGCGCCAGCAGCTTGGCTGCTGGTGGTGCTGAAGCTTTCTTT.

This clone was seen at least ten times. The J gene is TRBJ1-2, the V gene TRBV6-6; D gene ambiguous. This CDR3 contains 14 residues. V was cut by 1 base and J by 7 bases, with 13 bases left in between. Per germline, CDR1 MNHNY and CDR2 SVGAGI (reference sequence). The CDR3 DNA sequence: TGTGCCAGCAGTTACTACCAACGCTGGGGTGGCTACACCTTC. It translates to CASSYYQRWGGYTF.

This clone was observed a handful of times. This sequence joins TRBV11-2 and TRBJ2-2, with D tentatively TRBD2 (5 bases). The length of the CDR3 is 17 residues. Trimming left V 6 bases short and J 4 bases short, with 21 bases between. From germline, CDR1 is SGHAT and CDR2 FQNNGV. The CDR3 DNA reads TGTGCCAGCAGTCGACCCGGGCTAGCAGGACTCACCGGGGAGCTGTTTTTT. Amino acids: CASSRPGLAGLTGELFF.

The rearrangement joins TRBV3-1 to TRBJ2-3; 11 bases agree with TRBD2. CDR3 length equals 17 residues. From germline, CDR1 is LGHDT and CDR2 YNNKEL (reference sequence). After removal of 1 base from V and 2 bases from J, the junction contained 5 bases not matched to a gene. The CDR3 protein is CASSQGTSGYITDTQYF. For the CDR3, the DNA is TGTGCCAGCAGCCAAGGGACTAGCGGGTATATCACAGATACGCAGTATTTT.